One and the same sample provided the 25 T cell receptor beta chains below, sequenced in a study of blood T cell repertoires in COVID-19. Using immunoSEQ multiplex PCR, the repertoire was profiled, and TCRdb retains in-frame clones only, with some absent. Of 400,000 to 450,000 clones listed, less than 95% are singletons. Sequenced input: PBMCs or T cells enriched from blood (not recorded which). These receptors were taken from a man younger than 30 who had recovered from COVID-19.

The chain carries TRBV28 and TRBJ1-5; 10 nucleotides align to TRBD1. The CDR3 runs 18 residues. Germline CDR1 is MDHEN and CDR2 is SYDVKM. V lost 3 bases and J lost 2; bases outside the gene matches: 10. The CDR3 spells CASSLVPLGTGGNQPQHF. In DNA, the CDR3 is TGTGCCAGCAGTTTGGTCCCCTTGGGGACAGGGGGCAATCAGCCCCAGCATTTT.

The genes are TRBV2 and TRBJ2-3; D is perhaps TRBD2 (6 bases). Between the trimmed V and J ends, which lost 2 bases and 5 bases, there was a span of 17 bases. Germline lookup yields CDR1 SNHLY and CDR2 FYNNEI. The length of the CDR3 is 16 residues. In nucleotides, the CDR3 is TGTGCCAGCAGTGAAACGCGGCGGGGCACCTTAGATACGCAGTATTTT. This sequence encodes CASSETRRGTLDTQYF. Looking up the rest from reference TRBV2 and TRBJ2-3 gives the full variable domain: EPEVTQTPSHQVTQMGQEVILRCVPISNHLYFYWYRQILGQKVEFLVSFYNNEISEKSEIFDDQFSVERPDGSNFTLKIRSTKLEDSAMYFCASSETRRGTLDTQYFGPGTRLTVL.

The chain uses TRBV18 and TRBJ2-1; 13 nucleotides match TRBD2. V lost 2 bases to trimming and J lost 5 bases; unmatched junction nucleotides: 0. The CDR3 is 15 amino acids. Germline loops: CDR1 KGHSH, CDR2 LQKENI. The CDR3 here is CASSPGTSGNNEQFF. For the CDR3, the DNA is TGTGCCAGCTCACCAGGGACTAGCGGGAACAATGAGCAGTTCTTC.

This chain uses TRBV28 with TRBJ1-1; tentative D call: TRBD1 (5 bases). V was pared by 5 bases and J by 5 bases, with 9 bases between. Germline V gives CDR1 MDHEN, CDR2 SYDVKM. CDR3 size: 12 residues. The CDR3: CASSGHGTEAFF. CDR3 nucleotide sequence: TGTGCCAGCAGTGGACATGGTACTGAAGCTTTCTTT.

The chain has TRBV9 and TRBJ1-5; D is possibly TRBD1 (6 bases). Germline CDR1 and CDR2: SGDLS and YYNGEE. This CDR3 is built from 14 residues. Trimming cost V 3 bases and J 0 bases, with 7 bases left between them. The CDR3: CASSAQGSNQPQHF. The CDR3 region has the DNA TGTGCCAGCAGCGCACAGGGTAGCAATCAGCCCCAGCATTTT.

The chain couples TRBV7-9 to TRBJ1-4; D possibly corresponds to TRBD1 (6 bases). The CDR3 covers 16 residues. Germline V gene data show CDR1 as SEHNR and CDR2 as FQNEAQ (reference sequence). The V end lost 6 bases, the J end lost 7 bases, and 21 bases lay between the germline ends. CDR3 nucleotide sequence: TGTGCCAGCAGACCCATAACAGGGAAAGGAGCTGAAAAACTGTTTTTT. This sequence encodes CASRPITGKGAEKLFF.

CDR3 coding DNA: TGTGCCAGCAGTGCCCGGGACACAAGGCCTAACTATGGCTACACCTTC. This encodes CASSARDTRPNYGYTF. The V and J genes are TRBV25-1 and TRBJ1-2; perhaps TRBD1 as D (6 bases). Germline CDR1 and CDR2: MGHDK and SYGVNS. The CDR3 has 16 amino acids. V lost 4 bases to trimming and J lost 0 bases, with 15 bases between them.

The J gene is TRBJ1-1, the V gene TRBV6-5; the match to TRBD1 covers 8 bases. CDR1 is MNHEY and CDR2 is SVGAGI in the germline V gene. With 2 bases clipped from V and 4 bases from J, the junction kept 3 bases outside the gene matches. This CDR3 contains 14 residues. The chain's CDR3 is CASSYTTGGTEAFF. The DNA for the CDR3 is TGTGCCAGCAGTTACACAACAGGGGGCACTGAAGCTTTCTTT.

This sequence joins TRBV7-2 and TRBJ2-1, with D perhaps TRBD2 (5 bases). The CDR3 covers 13 residues. V lost 3 bases and J lost 6, with 9 bases in between. In germline, CDR1 is SGHTA, CDR2 FQGNSA. CDR3 sequence (DNA): TGTGCCAGCAGCTTCCCTAGCATCAATGAGCAGTTCTTC. This gives the protein CASSFPSINEQFF.

The CDR3 nucleotides read TGTGCCACCAGGTCGAGTCACCGGGGGGCTCTCTACGAGCAGTACTTC. Its protein product is CATRSSHRGALYEQYF. The chain employs TRBV24-1 and TRBJ2-7; a weak D match, TRBD2 (7 bases). There are 16 residues in the CDR3. The germline CDR1 and CDR2 sequences are KGHDR and SFDVKD. V lost 7 bases and J 3 bases, leaving 21 bases between the germline ends.

This clone has at least ten counts. The J gene is TRBJ2-1, the V gene TRBV9; 8 bases match TRBD2. J gave up 6 bases and V 3 bases, and 5 bases lay outside the gene matches. Germline V gene data show CDR1 as SGDLS and CDR2 as YYNGEE. CDR3 length: 14 amino acids. The CDR3 protein is CASSAETSVNEQFF. As DNA, the CDR3 is TGTGCCAGCAGCGCCGAGACTAGCGTCAATGAGCAGTTCTTC.

The CDR3: CASSPRGAQETQYF. The DNA of the CDR3 is TGTGCCAGCAGCCCACGGGGGGCACAAGAGACCCAGTACTTC. This chain joins TRBV13 and TRBJ2-5, with D tentatively TRBD2 (7 bases). V was trimmed by 5 bases and J by 2 bases, leaving 12 bases between them. This CDR3 contains 14 residues. Germline V gene lookup returns CDR1 PRHDT and CDR2 FYEKMQ (reference sequence).

This chain joins TRBV11-2 and TRBJ2-7, with a weak D call TRBD1 (5 bases). This CDR3 spans 14 amino acids. Germline lookup yields CDR1 SGHAT and CDR2 FQNNGV. V lost 5 bases, J lost 3 bases, and 14 bases lay in between. CDR3 sequence: CASSALGRVYEQYF. CDR3 sequence (DNA): TGTGCCAGCAGCGCCCTGGGCAGGGTCTACGAGCAGTACTTC.

This clone was recorded once. The chain uses TRBV24-1 and TRBJ1-2; TRBD1 matches 9 bases. Trimming at V came to 2 bases and at J to 7 bases, leaving 7 bases not matched to a gene. Germline CDR1 and CDR2: KGHDR and SFDVKD. This CDR3 comprises 15 residues. Here the CDR3 reads CATSDSPGQGVGYTF. The CDR3 DNA sequence: TGTGCCACCAGTGATTCGCCGGGACAGGGCGTTGGCTACACCTTC.

The rearrangement joins TRBV2 to TRBJ2-2; 8 bases line up with TRBD1. Germline values: CDR1 SNHLY, CDR2 FYNNEI. V lost 6 bases, J lost 3 bases, and 6 bases stayed unmatched. This CDR3 spans 15 amino acids. CDR3 nucleotides: TGTGCCAGCAGGGGTCGACAGGGGTACACCGGGGAGCTGTTTTTT. Amino acids: CASRGRQGYTGELFF. Full variable domain (outside the CDR3, taken from reference TRBV2 and TRBJ2-2): EPEVTQTPSHQVTQMGQEVILRCVPISNHLYFYWYRQILGQKVEFLVSFYNNEISEKSEIFDDQFSVERPDGSNFTLKIRSTKLEDSAMYFCASRGRQGYTGELFFGEGSRLTVL.

The V call is TRBV3-1 (or the pseudogene TRBV3-2), the J call TRBJ2-2; D remains unclear. The CDR3 consists of 13 residues. V was shortened by 0 bases and J by 6 bases, with 5 bases between the two germline ends. CDR1 LGHDT and CDR2 YNNKEL come from the germline V gene (reference sequence). Here the CDR3 DNA reads TGTGCCAGCAGCCAAGAACCGGCCGGGGAGCTGTTTTTT. Protein sequence: CASSQEPAGELFF.

V and J are TRBV24-1 and TRBJ1-1, with D possibly being TRBD1 (6 bases). The CDR3 covers 16 residues. The germline V gene encodes CDR1 KGHDR and CDR2 SFDVKD. The germline V and J ends were trimmed by 3 bases and 1 base, with 14 bases remaining between them. CDR3 residues: CATSDLPGHWNTEAFF. DNA for the CDR3: TGTGCCACCAGTGATCTCCCGGGACATTGGAACACTGAAGCTTTCTTT.

The chain has TRBV5-1 and TRBJ2-6; 7 bases line up with TRBD2. Germline assignment: CDR1 SGHRS and CDR2 YFSETQ. CDR3 length: 14 amino acids. V gave up 7 bases and J gave up 3 bases; unmatched junction bases: 4. CDR3 nucleotides: TGCGCCAGCGGACTAGAGGTTGGGGCCAACGTCCTGACTTTC. It specifies CASGLEVGANVLTF.

The gene calls are TRBV9 and TRBJ1-1, with 9 positions matching TRBD1. This CDR3 comprises 15 residues. J was trimmed by 11 bases and V by 4 bases; bases with no gene match: 15. The germline V gene has CDR1 SGDLS and CDR2 YYNGEE. The CDR3 region has the DNA TGTGCCAGCAGCAAAAGTCCCGGGACAGGGATTGGGGCTTTCTTT. Amino acid sequence: CASSKSPGTGIGAFF.

The J gene is TRBJ1-5, the V gene TRBV12-3 or TRBV12-4; no definite D call. There are 12 residues in the CDR3. Trimming cost V 0 bases and J 10 bases, with 7 bases left between them. The CDR3 coding sequence is TGTGCCAGCAGTTTAGCAGCGAGCCCCCAGCATTTT. Its translation: CASSLAASPQHF.

The V gene is TRBV7-2, the J gene TRBJ1-1; 9 bases match TRBD1. The V gene end was trimmed by 5 bases and the J gene end by 3 bases; junction bases not matched to a gene: 1. CDR3 length: 13 amino acids. The germline gives CDR1 SGHTA, CDR2 FQGNSA. This CDR3 reads CASSGQGYTEAFF. Here the CDR3 DNA reads TGTGCCAGCAGCGGACAGGGGTACACTGAAGCTTTCTTT.

V is TRBV3-1 (or the pseudogene TRBV3-2) and J is TRBJ1-6; maybe TRBD1 (5 bases). Germline loops: CDR1 LGHDT, CDR2 YNNKEL (reference sequence). The CDR3 covers 15 residues. Trimming cost V 1 base and J 10 bases, with 14 bases left between them. In nucleotides, the CDR3 is TGTGCCAGCAGCCAAGGGCCGGGACTCCTCTCACCCCTCCACTTT. The encoded protein is CASSQGPGLLSPLHF.

This sequence joins TRBV3-1 (or the pseudogene TRBV3-2) and TRBJ1-5; 9 nucleotides agree with TRBD1. The CDR3 consists of 16 residues. The V segment lost 3 bases and the J segment 6 bases; nucleotides outside the gene matches: 9. Germline CDR1 LGHDT, CDR2 YNNKEL (reference sequence). CDR3 DNA sequence: TGTGCCAGCAGCCAGCAACAGGGGGCAAGTAGTCAGCCCCAGCATTTT. This codes for CASSQQQGASSQPQHF.

The count of this clone is one. The chain joins TRBV27 to TRBJ1-5, with D unclear. Between the trimmed V and J ends, which lost 8 bases and 5 bases, there was a span of 16 bases. The length of the CDR3 is 14 residues. Germline V gene lookup returns CDR1 MNHEY and CDR2 SMNVEV (reference sequence). CDR3 in amino acids: CASATVASHQPQHF. CDR3 DNA sequence: TGTGCCAGCGCAACCGTGGCAAGTCATCAGCCCCAGCATTTT.

The chain is built from TRBV7-9 and TRBJ1-2, with no clear D. The CDR3 sequence is 12 residues long. Germline-derived CDR1 and CDR2 are SEHNR and FQNEAQ (reference sequence). The germline V and J ends were trimmed by 8 bases and 8 bases, with 15 bases remaining between them. The CDR3 DNA reads TGTGCCAGCCTTGACGGGGATGAGGGCTACACCTTC. Translated, it gives CASLDGDEGYTF. The full variable domain, in which reference TRBV7-9 and TRBJ1-2 provide the parts outside the CDR3, is DTGVSQNPRHKITKRGQNVTFRCDPISEHNRLYWYRQTLGQGPEFLTYFQNEAQLEKSRLLSDRFSAERPKGSFSTLEIQRTEQGDSAMYLCASLDGDEGYTFGSGTRLTVV.